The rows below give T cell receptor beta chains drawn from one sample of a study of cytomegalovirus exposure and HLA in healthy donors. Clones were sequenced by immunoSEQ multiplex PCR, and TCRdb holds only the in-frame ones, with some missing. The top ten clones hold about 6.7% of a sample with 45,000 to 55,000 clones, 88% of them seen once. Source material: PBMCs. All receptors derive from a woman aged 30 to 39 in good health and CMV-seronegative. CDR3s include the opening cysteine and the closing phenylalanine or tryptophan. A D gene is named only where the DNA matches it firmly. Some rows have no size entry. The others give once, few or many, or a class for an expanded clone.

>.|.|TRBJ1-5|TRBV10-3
CAISESPNQPQHF
TGTGCCATCAGTGAAAGCCCCAATCAGCCCCAGCATTTT
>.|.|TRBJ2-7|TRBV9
CASSAQDLRGYEQYF
TGTGCCAGCAGCGCCCAGGACCTTCGGGGATACGAGCAGTACTTC
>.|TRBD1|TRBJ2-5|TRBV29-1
CSVPGQFQETQYF
TGCAGCGTTCCGGGACAGTTCCAAGAGACCCAGTACTTC
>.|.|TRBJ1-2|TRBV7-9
CASSSTGDGYTF
TGTGCCAGCAGCTCAACGGGGGACGGCTACACCTTC
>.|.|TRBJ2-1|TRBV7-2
CASSKDYSNEQFF
TGTGCCAGCAGCAAGGACTATTCCAATGAGCAGTTCTTC
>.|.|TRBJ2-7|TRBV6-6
CASSGGEYEQYF
TGTGCCAGCAGTGGCGGAGAGTACGAGCAGTACTTC
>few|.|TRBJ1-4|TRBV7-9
CASSLTGFGNEKLFF
TGTGCCAGCAGCTTAACAGGGTTCGGTAATGAAAAACTGTTTTTT
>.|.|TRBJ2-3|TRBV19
CASSGQFTDTQYF
TGTGCCAGTAGTGGGCAGTTCACAGATACGCAGTATTTT
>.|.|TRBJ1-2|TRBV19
CASSPPSEAFYGYTF
TGTGCCAGTAGTCCCCCGTCCGAGGCCTTCTATGGCTACACCTTC
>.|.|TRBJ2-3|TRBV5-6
CASRRIGGGTDTQYF
TGTGCCAGCAGGCGCATCGGAGGGGGCACAGATACGCAGTATTTT
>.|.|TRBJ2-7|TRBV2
CASRETANYEQYF
TGTGCCAGCAGGGAGACAGCCAACTACGAGCAGTACTTC
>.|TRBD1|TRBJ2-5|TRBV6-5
CASSYYRGETQYF
TGTGCCAGCAGTTACTACAGGGGCGAGACCCAGTACTTC
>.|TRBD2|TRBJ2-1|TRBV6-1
CASSEASGSYNEQFF
TGTGCCAGCAGTGAAGCTAGCGGGTCCTACAATGAGCAGTTCTTC